This T cell receptor beta chain was found in a study of blood T cell repertoires in COVID-19 (dated by TCRdb to 2020 to 2022). Study-wide context: The collaborator samples originated in the United States, Italy and Spain and spanned the acute and convalescent phases of COVID-19. The prospective study material was composed of cDNA or gDNA derived from T cells, B-cell-depleted T cells, or PBMCs. The dataset comprised deeply sampled blood TCRbeta repertoires from subjects exposed to, actively infected with, or recovered from COVID-19. The repertoires were made available in a free public database intended to serve as a resource for research on the immune response to SARS-CoV-2. The samples were drawn from two sources: the first 160 participants of the ongoing ImmuneRACE study, and over 1,000 subjects contributed by 6 global collaborators. A de-identified subject ID, COVID-19 status, age in years and sex were almost always included in the sample metadata. HLA class I and class II types, where available, came from metadata supplied by the sample provider rather than from assay-based typing.

TCRbeta CDR3 regions were amplified from genomic DNA using the immunoSEQ Assay, a bias-controlled multiplex PCR. On the study's bioinformatics: The number of nucleated cells in each sample was estimated by amplification of reference gene primers within the assay. To quantify the absolute abundance of each unique TCRbeta CDR3 rearrangement, sequence reads were collapsed and filtered. For each sample, productive Simpson clonality was calculated as the square root of Simpson's diversity index over productive rearrangements. The table was pulled from immuneACCESS by TCRdb, which kept in-frame rearrangements only. Such tables lose some clones; where checked, under half of the loss comes from unresolved V genes, and the rest has no known cause. D and trimming come from the DNA, and the V and J calls and clone size come from that table. This sample is represented by 310,000 or so clones; roughly 87% of them were singletons. Jointly, the top ten make up about 9.8% of the sample.

Unmatched junction bases come to 5, with V trimmed by 3 bases and J by 3 bases. Counted from cysteine to phenylalanine, this CDR3 has 14 amino acids. Only CDR3 DNA is held: 42 bases, read in frame from base 1. For CDR1 and CDR2, the germline V gene lists SGHTA and FQGNSA. Participants in the prospective study were enrolled through a virtual design, were aged 18 to 89 years, and lived in approximately 25 United States geographic areas. To assign participants to cohorts, the prospective study relied on clinical history that participants themselves reported in a screening survey and a study questionnaire. For ImmuneRACE Cohort 3, a participant was defined as recovered based on two consecutive negative NP/OP PCR tests, clearance by a healthcare professional, or resolution of symptoms. In the prospective study, whole blood, serum and a nasopharyngeal or oropharyngeal swab were collected from each participant by mobile phlebotomists. Prospective study participants could optionally give additional blood draws and questionnaires over an approximately two-month period. Before DNA extraction, prospective study blood samples were shipped either frozen or at room temperature.

What the work shows at the level of the full study, not this receptor alone: The amount of clinical and demographic metadata varied by source and participant and was provided uncurated.

About this clone itself: Its antigen is unknown. Base qualities are missing; no much larger clone stands one base away.

The rearrangement combines TRBV7-2 with TRBJ2-7, with TRBD2 matching 7 junction bases. The sequence came from a woman aged 18-29 years who had recovered from COVID-19. Input material: PBMCs or T cells enriched from blood (not recorded which). CDR3 loop: CASSFLSGDYEQYF. The nucleotide sequence is TGTGCCAGCAGCTTCCTCAGCGGGGACTACGAGCAGTACTTC.